This T cell receptor (beta chain) derives from a study of T-cell reconstitution after alpha-beta-depleted transplantation in children. This clonotype was recorded many times. Unique molecular identifiers were incorporated into the prepared TCRbeta library. A single record per CDR3 protein comes from TCRdb applying MiXCR to the PCR reads. Of some 400,000 distinct CDR3 sequences in the sample, approximately 20% are singletons; the top ten hold 3% to 4%. In germline, CDR1 is DFQATT, CDR2 SNEGSKA (reference sequence). Trimming at V came to 4 bases and at J to 3 bases, leaving 2 bases not matched to a gene. This CDR3 spans 12 amino acids.

This chain connects TRBV20-1 to TRBJ2-5; TRBD1 aligns across 7 bases. This TCR was sampled from a human donor who donated a stem cell graft to a child with acute myeloid leukemia. Specimen: PBMCs from the stem cell graft donor, collected from the stem cell graft. The CDR3 here is CSATDREETQYF. Written as DNA, the CDR3 is TGCAGTGCTACAGACAGGGAAGAGACCCAGTACTTC.